This entry features one T cell receptor beta chain sequence. These data originate in a study of cytomegalovirus exposure and HLA in healthy donors. About the study: In an earlier analysis, approximately 120 million unique TCR beta sequences were found from some 200 million T cells. Among the 300 to 400 donors who were genotyped, about 79% fell in the genetic ancestry cluster that is associated with self-reported Caucasian donors.

Germline-derived CDR1 and CDR2 are SGDLS and YYNGEE. CDR3 size: 17 residues. The V end was cut by 0 bases, the J end by 0 bases, with 13 bases between. Researchers ran the PCR with 60 Vbeta and 13 Jbeta primers. Source study methods: It was a later analysis that counted approximately 81 million unique TCR beta chains, of which 8.5 million to 12 million were shared. The data were produced by immunoSEQ multiplex PCR, yet TCRdb's version contains in-frame clones alone and is incomplete. That table gives V, J and clone size, and the DNA gave D and trimming. This repertoire shows tens of thousands of clones, 70% to 85% found once; its top ten account for 2.7%.

The J gene is TRBJ2-1, the V gene TRBV9; perhaps TRBD1 as D (6 bases). Sequences were obtained from PBMCs. The clonotype originates from a man aged 30 to 45 in good health and CMV-seronegative. CDR3 region: CASSVATGSSSYNEQFF. The DNA for the CDR3 is TGTGCCAGCAGCGTAGCTACAGGGTCTAGCTCCTACAATGAGCAGTTCTTC.